This T cell receptor (beta chain) was captured by sequencing in a study of regulatory T cells in long-lasting Graves disease. Per germline, CDR1 SGHVS and CDR2 FQNEAQ. The CDR3 runs 14 residues. Between the trimmed V and J ends, which lost 4 bases and 4 bases, there was a span of 14 bases. As to time point: newly diagnosed GD, antithyroid drugs for less than 3 months. The TCR library was made from RNA that had been extracted from PBMCs in TRIzol. There are a few counts of this clonotype. Assembly of TCR beta libraries relied on iRepertoire HTBI primers together with Arm-PCR of CDR3 regions. TCRdb redid the calling of the multiplex PCR reads with MiXCR, one entry per CDR3 protein. Of some 500,000 distinct CDR3 sequences in the sample, roughly 12% are singletons; the top ten hold about 10%. These data were likewise used in another study, on T cells in Graves' hyperthyroidism and ophthalmopathy.

The V gene is TRBV7-8, the J gene TRBJ2-7, with D perhaps TRBD2 (5 bases). Sequences were derived from peripheral blood mononuclear cells (PBMCs), sampled at new diagnosis, from a patient treated with antithyroid drugs. This TCR derives from a man aged 25-45 years with Graves disease. CDR3 coding DNA: TGTGCCAGCAGCTCCACTTATCGGGAATACGAGCAGTACTTC. Translation: CASSSTYREYEQYF. Complete variable domain (other parts from reference TRBV7-8 and TRBJ2-7): GAGVSQSPRYKVAKRGQDVALRCDPISGHVSLFWYQQALGQGPEFLTYFQNEAQLDKSGLPSDRFFAERPEGSVSTLKIQRTQQEDSAVYLCASSSTYREYEQYFGPGTRLTVT.